This TCR beta chain derives from a study of graft-versus-host responses after intestinal transplantation. Background on the study: Recipients had transplants, and these were multivisceral, liver-intestinal, or isolated intestinal.

General study results and limits: Recipient marrow contained GvH clones, some of which appeared first in ileum or blood. Declining HvG levels early post-transplant were linked to peak circulating GvH clone levels. Individuals carrying graft-donor T cell macrochimerism showed high graft-versus-host to host-versus-graft clonal ratios in allografts.

With 3 bases removed from V and 8 bases from J, the gap between germline ends came to 15 bases. Germline lookup yields CDR1 SGHRS and CDR2 YFSETQ. There are 14 residues in the CDR3. As regards this clone: Its specificity is unknown.

The protocol was immunoSEQ multiplex PCR, while the TCRdb copy is restricted to in-frame clones and leaves out a portion. This sample has some 85,000 clones, with 85% to 95% found just once. The TCR comes from a human donor who was the organ donor for an intestinal transplant. The chain has TRBV5-1 and TRBJ2-1, with D tentatively TRBD2 (5 bases). The sample here was unstimulated CD8+ T cells sorted from spleen or lymph node cells, taken before transplant. The CDR3 protein is CASSSRTPGDEQFF. The DNA of the CDR3 is TGCGCCAGCAGCTCACGGACCCCCGGGGATGAGCAGTTCTTC. Based on the CDR3 plus reference TRBV5-1 and TRBJ2-1, the full variable domain is KAGVTQTPRYLIKTRGQQVTLSCSPISGHRSVSWYQQTPGQGLQFLFEYFSETQRNKGNFPGRFSGRQFSNSRSEMNVSTLELGDSALYLCASSSRTPGDEQFFGPGTRLTVL.